Below are 16 T cell receptor beta chains sequenced from a single sample in a study of blood T cell repertoires in COVID-19. Profiled with immunoSEQ multiplex PCR; TCRdb holds only in-frame clones, not every one. Of fewer than 300,000 clones in the sample, around 90% are singletons; the top ten hold about 1.1%. Sequenced sample: PBMCs or T cells enriched from blood (not recorded which). Receptors were obtained from a woman in her twenties or thirties who had recovered from COVID-19.

The rearrangement links TRBV19 to TRBJ1-2, with 7 bases identical to TRBD1. The germline CDR1 and CDR2 sequences are LNHDA and SQIVND (reference sequence). The CDR3 covers 13 residues. The V and J ends lost 10 bases and 1 base, in that order; junction bases with no gene match: 6. CDR3 in amino acids: CATGTELNYGYTF. CDR3 in DNA: TGTGCCACCGGGACAGAGCTTAACTATGGCTACACCTTC.

The chain has TRBV4-1 and TRBJ1-1, with D possibly being TRBD1 (6 bases). Trimming removed 0 bases from V and 1 base from J, with 18 bases in between. Germline V gives CDR1 MGHRA, CDR2 YSYEKL. The CDR3 runs 18 residues. The CDR3 is CASSQDRGARARNTEAFF. As DNA, the CDR3 is TGCGCCAGCAGCCAAGATCGGGGGGCCAGGGCTCGGAACACTGAAGCTTTCTTT.

The rearrangement joins TRBV7-2 to TRBJ2-5; D remains ambiguous. CDR3 length: 13 residues. The germline CDR1 and CDR2 sequences are SGHTA and FQGNSA. Trimming cost V 2 bases and J 5 bases, with 9 bases left between them. Written as DNA, the CDR3 is TGTGCCAGCAGCTTATCTTTCGGGGAGACCCAGTACTTC. Translating gives CASSLSFGETQYF.

The chain recombines TRBV6-2 or TRBV6-3 with TRBJ2-1, with TRBD1 matching over 7 bases. The CDR3 spans 15 residues. Germline CDR1 MNHEY, CDR2 SVGEGT. The junction had 3 bases not matched to a gene; V was cut back by 4 bases and J by 0 bases. CDR3: CASSWDSFSYNEQFF. Here the CDR3 DNA reads TGTGCCAGCAGTTGGGACAGCTTCTCCTACAATGAGCAGTTCTTC.

This clone was counted a single time. The chain links TRBV28 to TRBJ2-1, with TRBD1 matching 10 bases. V trimming: 3 bases; J trimming: 5 bases; junction bases outside the gene matches: 7. CDR3 length: 16 amino acids. Germline CDR1 reads MDHEN; CDR2 reads SYDVKM. CDR3 in DNA: TGTGCCAGCAGTTTCAGGCCGGGACAGGGGCACAATGAGCAGTTCTTC. Protein: CASSFRPGQGHNEQFF.

V usage is TRBV11-2 and J usage is TRBJ1-2; D perhaps matches TRBD1 (6 bases). Deletions cut 1 base from V and 0 bases from J, with 18 bases between. Germline CDR1 reads SGHAT; CDR2 reads FQNNGV. This CDR3 has 18 residues. The DNA of the CDR3 is TGTGCCAGCAGCTTAGTGGATTCCTGGGACACAGCTAACTATGGCTACACCTTC. The encoded protein is CASSLVDSWDTANYGYTF.

The V gene is TRBV19, the J gene TRBJ2-1; 11 bases line up with TRBD1. V was clipped by 3 bases and J by 6 bases; unmatched bases: 4. The CDR3 is 15 amino acids. Germline CDR1 reads LNHDA; CDR2 reads SQIVND (reference sequence). CDR3 protein: CASSISGTGGNEQFF. CDR3 DNA: TGTGCCAGTAGTATTTCCGGGACAGGGGGCAATGAGCAGTTCTTC.

The chain has TRBV28 and TRBJ1-2, with D possibly TRBD1 on 5 matching bases. The CDR3 has 13 residues. V dropped 3 bases and J dropped 7 bases, with 12 bases sitting between them. Germline V gene lookup returns CDR1 MDHEN and CDR2 SYDVKM. CDR3 sequence: CASSLVQGSGYTF. The CDR3 bases are TGTGCCAGCAGTTTGGTTCAGGGCTCTGGCTACACCTTC.

In its sample, this clone was seen once. The rearrangement links TRBV12-3 or TRBV12-4 to TRBJ1-1; possibly TRBD1 for D (5 bases). This CDR3 is 12 amino acids long. V was cut by 7 bases and J by 9 bases, with 15 bases left in between. The CDR3 region is CASTKKGTQAFF. The CDR3 region has the DNA TGTGCCAGCACCAAAAAGGGGACTCAAGCTTTCTTT.

This clone was observed a handful of times. The V gene is TRBV6-5, the J gene TRBJ1-6; 8 bases line up with TRBD1. V lost 6 bases to trimming and J lost 9 bases; unmatched junction nucleotides: 4. Germline V gene sequence: CDR1 MNHEY, CDR2 SVGAGI. The CDR3 has 13 residues. The CDR3 here is CASRQGASSPLHF. CDR3 DNA: TGTGCCAGCAGGCAGGGGGCTAGTTCACCCCTCCACTTT.

The chain joins TRBV7-9 to TRBJ2-3; D may be TRBD2 (5 bases). V was clipped by 2 bases and J by 4 bases, with 13 bases between them. Germline CDR1 reads SEHNR; CDR2 reads FQNEAQ (reference sequence). CDR3 length equals 15 residues. The CDR3 is CASSLNGVVADTQYF. The CDR3 DNA reads as TGTGCCAGCAGCTTAAACGGGGTTGTGGCAGATACGCAGTATTTT. The variable domain in full, completed from reference TRBV7-9 and TRBJ2-3, reads DTGVSQNPRHKITKRGQNVTFRCDPISEHNRLYWYRQTLGQGPEFLTYFQNEAQLEKSRLLSDRFSAERPKGSFSTLEIQRTEQGDSAMYLCASSLNGVVADTQYFGPGTRLTVL.

This clone has a single count. The J gene is TRBJ2-7, the V gene TRBV6-1; 10 bases map to TRBD2. CDR1 and CDR2 (germline): MNHNS, SASEGT. There are 15 residues in the CDR3. V gave up 3 bases and J gave up 3 bases; unmatched junction bases: 5. The CDR3 DNA sequence: TGTGCCAGCAGTGATCCGGGACTAGCGAGCTACGAGCAGTACTTC. This encodes CASSDPGLASYEQYF.

The V and J genes are TRBV12-5 and TRBJ1-2; tentative D call: TRBD1 (6 bases). The CDR3 runs to 14 residues. CDR1 LGHNT and CDR2 FRNRAP come from the germline V gene. V lost 1 base to trimming and J lost 4 bases, with 10 bases between them. The CDR3 loop reads CASGLGTATYGYTF. The DNA of the CDR3 is TGTGCTAGTGGTTTGGGGACAGCAACCTATGGCTACACCTTC.

This chain links TRBV28 with TRBJ2-3, with D possibly TRBD2 on 5 matching bases. Trimming took off 7 bases at V and 9 bases at J, with 23 bases between the two ends. Germline V gene lookup returns CDR1 MDHEN and CDR2 SYDVKM. The CDR3 contains 15 residues. The CDR3 loop reads CASTPSPGETGTQYF. As DNA, the CDR3 is TGTGCCAGCACTCCTTCGCCCGGGGAAACCGGGACGCAGTATTTT.

The rearrangement links TRBV13 to TRBJ1-1, with D tentatively TRBD1 (5 bases). Germline V gene lookup returns CDR1 PRHDT and CDR2 FYEKMQ (reference sequence). The V gene lost 4 bases and the J gene lost 1 base, with 10 bases spanning the gap. The CDR3 consists of 14 residues. The CDR3 DNA sequence: TGTGCCAGCAGCTATCAGGGCTGGAACACTGAAGCTTTCTTT. Its translation: CASSYQGWNTEAFF.

V gene TRBV28 combines with J gene TRBJ2-7, with 7 bases aligning to TRBD1. With 5 bases clipped from V and 6 bases from J, the junction kept 10 bases outside the gene matches. Germline V gives CDR1 MDHEN, CDR2 SYDVKM. The CDR3 covers 14 residues. The CDR3 coding sequence is TGTGCCAGCAGTGCAGACTACAGGGGCGGCGAGCAGTACTTC. Amino acid sequence: CASSADYRGGEQYF.